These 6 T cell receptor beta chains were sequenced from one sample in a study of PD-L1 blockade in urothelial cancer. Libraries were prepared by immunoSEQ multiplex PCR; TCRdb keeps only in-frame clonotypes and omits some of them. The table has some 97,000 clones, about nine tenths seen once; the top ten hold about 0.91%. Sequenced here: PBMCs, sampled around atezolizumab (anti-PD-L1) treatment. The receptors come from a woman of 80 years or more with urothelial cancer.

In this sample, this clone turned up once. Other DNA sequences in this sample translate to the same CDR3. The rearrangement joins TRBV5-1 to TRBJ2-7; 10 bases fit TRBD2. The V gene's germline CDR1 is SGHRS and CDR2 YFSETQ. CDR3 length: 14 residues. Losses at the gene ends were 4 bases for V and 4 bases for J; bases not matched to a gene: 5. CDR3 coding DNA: TGCGCCAGCAGCCTAGCGGGAGCATCTTACGAGCAGTACTTC. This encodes CASSLAGASYEQYF.

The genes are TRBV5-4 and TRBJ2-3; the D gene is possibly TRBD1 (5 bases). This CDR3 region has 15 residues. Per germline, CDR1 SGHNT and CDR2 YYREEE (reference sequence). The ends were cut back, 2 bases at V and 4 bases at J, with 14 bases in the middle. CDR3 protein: CASSFKSGSADTQYF. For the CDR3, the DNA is TGTGCCAGCAGCTTCAAATCAGGGTCCGCAGATACGCAGTATTTT.

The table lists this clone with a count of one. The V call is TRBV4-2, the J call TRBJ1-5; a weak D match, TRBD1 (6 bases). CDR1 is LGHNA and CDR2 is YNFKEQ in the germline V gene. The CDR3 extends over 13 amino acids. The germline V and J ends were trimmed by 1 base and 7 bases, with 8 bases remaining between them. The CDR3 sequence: CASSQAGAQPQHF. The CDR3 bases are TGTGCCAGCAGCCAAGCAGGGGCCCAGCCCCAGCATTTT.

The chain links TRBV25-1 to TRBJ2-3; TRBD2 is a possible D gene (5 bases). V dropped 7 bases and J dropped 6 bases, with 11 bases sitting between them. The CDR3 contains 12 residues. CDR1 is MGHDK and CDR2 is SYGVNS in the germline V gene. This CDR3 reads CASTGSGDTQYF. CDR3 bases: TGTGCCAGCACGGGTTCGGGGGATACGCAGTATTTT. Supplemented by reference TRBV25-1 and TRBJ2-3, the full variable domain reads EADIYQTPRYLVIGTGKKITLECSQTMGHDKMYWYQQDPGMELHLIHYSYGVNSTEKGDLSSESTVSRIRTEHFPLTLESARPSHTSQYLCASTGSGDTQYFGPGTRLTVL.

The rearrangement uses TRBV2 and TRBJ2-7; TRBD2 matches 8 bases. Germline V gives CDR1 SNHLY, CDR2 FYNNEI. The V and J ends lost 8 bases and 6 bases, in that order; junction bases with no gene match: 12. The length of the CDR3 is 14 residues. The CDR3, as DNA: TGTGCCAGCGGCTATCCGGGACTAGTAACCGAGCAGTACTTC. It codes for CASGYPGLVTEQYF.

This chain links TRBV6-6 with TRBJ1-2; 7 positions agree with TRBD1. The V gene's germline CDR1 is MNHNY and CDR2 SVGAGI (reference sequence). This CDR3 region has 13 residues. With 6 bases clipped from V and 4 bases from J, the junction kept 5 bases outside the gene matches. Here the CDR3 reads CASSTGTAYGYTF. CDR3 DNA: TGTGCCAGCAGCACCGGGACAGCCTATGGCTACACCTTC.